This is a list of T cell receptor beta chains from one sample in a study of blood T cell repertoires in COVID-19. Assay used: immunoSEQ multiplex PCR; TCRdb lists only in-frame clones, some missing. The top ten hold 15% to 20% of the sample, which has 70,000 to 95,000 clones, roughly 80% seen once. The source material was peripheral blood. These receptors were obtained from a man at least 80 years old with active or convalescent COVID-19. CDR3s include the opening cysteine and the closing phenylalanine or tryptophan. A D gene is named only where the DNA matches it firmly. Some rows have no size entry. The others give once, few or many, or a class for an expanded clone.

v_gene	j_gene	abundance	d_gene	CDR3aa	CDR3nt
TRBV11-3	TRBJ1-2	-	TRBD1	CASSLDGDRGLQTF	TGTGCCAGCAGCTTAGATGGGGACAGGGGTTTGCAGACCTTC
TRBV6-5	TRBJ2-1	-	TRBD1	CASRPGQDYNEQFF	TGTGCCAGCAGGCCGGGACAGGACTACAATGAGCAGTTCTTC
TRBV11-2	TRBJ2-1	-	TRBD2	CASSSGLAGGSYNEQFF	TGTGCCAGCAGCTCGGGACTAGCGGGAGGATCCTACAATGAGCAGTTCTTC
TRBV5-5	TRBJ2-1	-	-	CASSLVAQEQFF	TGTGCCAGCAGCTTGGTGGCACAGGAGCAGTTCTTC
TRBV30	TRBJ2-5	-	TRBD2	CAWRSGSGRVETQYF	TGTGCCTGGAGATCTGGTAGCGGGAGAGTCGAGACCCAGTACTTC
TRBV13	TRBJ1-1	-	-	CASRHNIRGTEAFF	TGTGCCAGCAGACACAACATCAGGGGCACTGAAGCTTTCTTT
TRBV4-2	TRBJ1-3	-	-	CASSQGPRTRLLSGNTIYF	TGTGCCAGCAGCCAAGGTCCACGGACAAGATTACTCTCTGGAAACACCATATATTTT
TRBV15	TRBJ2-1	once	-	CATSRPDAPGLYNEQFF	TGTGCCACCAGCAGACCTGATGCACCAGGGCTCTACAATGAGCAGTTCTTC
TRBV4-2	TRBJ2-1	-	TRBD2	CASSKTSGGAGEQFF	TGTGCCAGCAGCAAGACTAGCGGGGGGGCTGGTGAGCAGTTCTTC
TRBV6-4	TRBJ1-5	-	-	CASSDSLRAYSNQPQHF	TGTGCCAGCAGTGACTCGCTCAGGGCCTATAGCAATCAGCCCCAGCATTTT
TRBV6-5	TRBJ2-3	few	TRBD2	CASNPLAGGTDTQYF	TGTGCCAGCAACCCACTAGCGGGAGGGACAGATACGCAGTATTTT
TRBV7-2	TRBJ2-5	-	TRBD2	CASSIRTSQRETQYF	TGTGCCAGCAGCATCAGGACTAGCCAGCGGGAGACCCAGTACTTC
TRBV24-1	TRBJ2-3	-	TRBD2	CATRPGLSSDTQYF	TGTGCCACCAGGCCGGGACTAAGTTCAGATACGCAGTATTTT
TRBV9	TRBJ1-1	-	-	CATTLLHDPNTEAFF	TGTGCCACCACTCTACTCCACGATCCGAACACTGAAGCTTTCTTT
TRBV20-1	TRBJ1-3	-	TRBD1	CSASAIGRGLSGNTIYF	TGCAGTGCTAGTGCCATTGGCAGGGGGCTGTCTGGAAACACCATATATTTT
TRBV19	TRBJ2-1	-	TRBD2	CASSTRRLAGGEQFF	TGTGCCAGTAGTACACGACGACTAGCGGGAGGTGAGCAGTTCTTC
TRBV4-1	TRBJ1-4	-	-	CASSPRPFGRADEKLFF	TGCGCCAGCAGCCCCCGACCCTTCGGCAGGGCGGATGAAAAACTGTTTTTT
TRBV28	TRBJ1-4	-	-	CASSFVRLQGKVREKLFF	TGTGCCAGCAGTTTTGTAAGACTACAGGGCAAAGTAAGAGAAAAACTGTTTTTT
TRBV29-1	TRBJ2-3	-	TRBD2	CSERLAGSTDTQYF	TGCAGCGAACGACTAGCGGGGAGCACAGATACGCAGTATTTT
TRBV5-1	TRBJ1-4	-	-	CASSLDWRVERGRGEKLFF	TGCGCCAGCAGCTTGGATTGGAGAGTGGAAAGGGGAAGGGGTGAAAAACTGTTTTTT
TRBV12-5	TRBJ1-5	-	-	CASGLVQTISIPYSNQPQHF	TGTGCTAGTGGTTTGGTACAGACTATAAGCATACCTTATAGCAATCAGCCCCAGCATTTT
TRBV18	TRBJ1-5	-	-	CASSPNRQDQPQHF	TGTGCCAGCTCACCAAATCGGCAGGATCAGCCCCAGCATTTT
TRBV12-3/TRBV12-4	TRBJ1-1	few	-	CASSRQVNTEAFF	TGTGCCAGCAGCCGACAGGTGAACACTGAAGCTTTCTTT
TRBV7-2	TRBJ2-1	few	-	CASSSRLSRGEQFF	TGTGCCAGCAGCTCCCGTTTGTCGCGAGGAGAGCAGTTCTTC
TRBV5-1	TRBJ1-2	-	-	CASSPGGQPGYTF	TGCGCCAGCAGCCCTGGAGGGCAACCCGGCTACACCTTC
TRBV7-8	TRBJ2-1	-	-	CASIPGGRVRNEQFF	TGTGCCAGCATTCCCGGGGGTCGCGTTCGGAATGAGCAGTTCTTC
TRBV16	TRBJ1-2	-	-	CASSQSMRPANYGYTF	TGTGCCAGCAGCCAATCGATGCGTCCCGCTAACTATGGCTACACCTTC
TRBV29-1	TRBJ1-2	-	-	CSVVGDGAGYTF	TGCAGCGTTGTAGGGGATGGGGCTGGCTACACCTTC
TRBV11-2	TRBJ2-1	-	TRBD1	CASSARGLDRVYNEQFF	TGTGCCAGCAGCGCGCGTGGTTTGGACAGGGTCTACAATGAGCAGTTCTTC
TRBV15	TRBJ2-3	-	-	CATSRDIGRGLSTDTQYF	TGTGCCACCAGCAGAGATATTGGGCGGGGGCTAAGCACAGATACGCAGTATTTT
TRBV28	TRBJ1-4	-	-	CASSSRRATNEKLFF	TGTGCCAGCAGTTCCCGACGGGCAACTAATGAAAAACTGTTTTTT
TRBV30	TRBJ1-2	-	-	CASPKSAGTDGYTF	TGTGCCTCTCCAAAGTCCGCGGGTACGGATGGCTACACCTTC
TRBV18	TRBJ2-3	few	-	CASSSADTQYF	TGTGCCAGCTCCTCCGCAGATACGCAGTATTTT
TRBV25-1	TRBJ1-4	-	-	CASSDEGTNEKLFF	TGTGCCAGCAGTGACGAGGGAACTAATGAAAAACTGTTTTTT
TRBV24-1	TRBJ2-2	-	-	CATSGLTNTGELFF	TGTGCCACCAGTGGTCTAACGAACACCGGGGAGCTGTTTTTT
TRBV28	TRBJ2-6	-	TRBD1	CASSNAGQGRAGANVLTF	TGTGCCAGCAGTAACGCGGGACAGGGTAGGGCTGGGGCCAACGTCCTGACTTTC
TRBV6-5	TRBJ1-6	-	TRBD1	CASSYTTGSNSPLHF	TGTGCCAGCAGTTATACGACAGGGAGTAATTCACCCCTCCACTTT
TRBV3-1/TRBV3-2	TRBJ1-5	-	-	CASSLGEGTNQPQHF	TGTGCCAGCAGTCTCGGGGAAGGAACGAATCAGCCCCAGCATTTT
TRBV2	TRBJ2-3	-	TRBD2	CASSELAGDTDTQYF	TGTGCCAGCAGTGAACTAGCGGGGGACACAGATACGCAGTATTTT
TRBV5-1	TRBJ1-6	-	-	CASSLVQGNSPLHF	TGCGCCAGCAGCTTGGTCCAGGGGAATTCACCCCTCCACTTT
TRBV19	TRBJ1-5	-	-	CASSAGLASNQPQHF	TGTGCCAGTAGTGCGGGGCTCGCAAGCAATCAGCCCCAGCATTTT
TRBV24-1	TRBJ2-5	-	-	CATSDGHGETQYF	TGTGCCACCAGTGACGGACACGGTGAGACCCAGTACTTC
TRBV10-2	TRBJ2-5	once	-	CASSETPGQLETQYF	TGCGCCAGCAGTGAGACACCCGGACAACTAGAGACCCAGTACTTC
TRBV11-3	TRBJ1-6	-	-	CASSLGSENSPLHF	TGTGCCAGCAGCTTAGGGTCGGAGAATTCACCCCTCCACTTT
TRBV7-2	TRBJ2-1	-	-	CASSLELFVFEQFF	TGTGCCAGCAGCTTAGAGCTATTCGTTTTTGAGCAGTTCTTC
TRBV29-1	TRBJ2-5	-	-	CSVGVGPETQYF	TGCAGCGTTGGTGTTGGCCCAGAGACCCAGTACTTC
TRBV7-2	TRBJ1-3	-	-	CASSSQGSGNTIYF	TGTGCCAGCAGCTCCCAGGGTTCTGGAAACACCATATATTTT
TRBV11-3	TRBJ1-1	-	-	CASSPSPGTEAFF	TGTGCCAGCTCCCCGTCCCCGGGTACTGAAGCTTTCTTT
TRBV2	TRBJ1-1	-	-	CASSELGSAGTEAFF	TGTGCCAGCAGTGAATTAGGCTCGGCAGGCACTGAAGCTTTCTTT
TRBV7-9	TRBJ2-1	-	TRBD2	CASRLAGAYNEQFF	TGTGCCAGTCGTCTAGCGGGAGCTTACAATGAGCAGTTCTTC
TRBV9	TRBJ1-3	many	-	CASSRGDGNTIYF	TGTGCCAGCAGCCGGGGTGATGGAAACACCATATATTTT
TRBV28	TRBJ2-3	once	TRBD1	CASTDRGTTDTQYF	TGTGCCAGCACGGACAGGGGGACCACAGATACGCAGTATTTT